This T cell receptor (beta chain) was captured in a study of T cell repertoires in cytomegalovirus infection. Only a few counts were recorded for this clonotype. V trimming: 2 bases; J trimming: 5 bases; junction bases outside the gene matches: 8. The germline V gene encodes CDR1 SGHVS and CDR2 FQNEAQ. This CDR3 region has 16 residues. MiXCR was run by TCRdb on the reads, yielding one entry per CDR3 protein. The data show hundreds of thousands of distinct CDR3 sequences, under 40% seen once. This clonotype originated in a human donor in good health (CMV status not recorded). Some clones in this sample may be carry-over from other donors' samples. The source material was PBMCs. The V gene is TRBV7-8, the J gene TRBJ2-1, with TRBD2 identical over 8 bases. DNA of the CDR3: TGTGCCAGCAGCTTATTAGTCGGGGGGGCCCACAATGAGCAGTTCTTC. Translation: CASSLLVGGAHNEQFF.